The 25 T cell receptor beta chains below come from one sample, sequenced in a study of vaccination and CD4 T cells after COVID-19. Their cognate antigens are unknown. The Oncomine TCR Beta short-read assay generated sequence data from the DNA of cultured CD4+ T cells. From CD4+ T cells that had been cultured, genomic DNA was extracted. Via MiXCR, TCRdb re-called the PCR reads, giving one row per CDR3 protein. The table shows more than 7,000 distinct CDR3 sequences, with approximately 40% occurring only once. The treatment denotes: approximately 9-day PBMC culture with coronavirus spike peptide pools or control peptides (ViraFEST assay). According to the study, CD4+ T cells from the unexposed donor were gathered ahead of the COVID-19 pandemic (2011-2018). Source material: CD4+ T cells from blood, cultured in vitro. The receptors were gathered from a human donor in good health.

This rearrangement joins TRBV24-1 to TRBJ1-1, with 8 bases aligning to TRBD1. V trimming: 9 bases; J trimming: 4 bases; junction bases outside the gene matches: 9. From germline, CDR1 is KGHDR and CDR2 SFDVKD. CDR3 length: 14 residues. The CDR3 sequence: CATRGQGTGTEAFF. The CDR3 bases are TGTGCCACCCGAGGACAGGGTACGGGCACTGAAGCTTTCTTT.

This clonotype was found a few times. The chain is built from TRBV9 and TRBJ1-5; no firm D call. V was cut by 0 bases and J by 2 bases, with 6 bases left in between. The CDR3 loop spans 14 amino acids. The V gene's germline CDR1 is SGDLS and CDR2 YYNGEE. The CDR3 DNA reads as TGTGCCAGCAGCGTAGTCTGGGGCAATCAGCCCCAGCATTTT. It specifies CASSVVWGNQPQHF.

V usage is TRBV6-1 and J usage is TRBJ1-1, with D possibly matching TRBD1 (5 bases). The CDR3 is 17 residues long. Germline V CDR1 and CDR2: MNHNS, SASEGT. V shed 6 bases and J shed 5 bases, with 25 bases lying between them. The CDR3 DNA is TGTGCCAGCAGGTCGAGAAAGGTCGGGGGACCAAAGACTGAAGCTTTCTTT. It is translated as CASRSRKVGGPKTEAFF.

This sequence joins TRBV20-1 and TRBJ2-1; TRBD2 matches 10 bases. Per the germline V gene, CDR1 is DFQATT and CDR2 is SNEGSKA (reference sequence). There are 15 residues in the CDR3. V lost 6 bases, J lost 6 bases, and 11 bases stayed unmatched. The CDR3 loop reads CSAAAPGLASNEQFF. CDR3 DNA: TGCAGTGCCGCAGCCCCGGGACTAGCGTCCAATGAGCAGTTCTTC.

V is TRBV7-2 and J is TRBJ2-7; 8 bases are a match to TRBD1. Trimming cost V 3 bases and J 2 bases; bases outside gene matches: 6. The CDR3 is 15 amino acids. The germline V gene has CDR1 SGHTA and CDR2 FQGNSA. CDR3 DNA: TGTGCCAGCAGCTTGGCCGGGACAGGACCCTACGAGCAGTACTTC. It is translated as CASSLAGTGPYEQYF.

The sample holds a few counts of this clonotype. This rearrangement joins TRBV7-2 to TRBJ2-2; 11 bases agree with TRBD2. The CDR3 runs 17 residues. Per the germline V gene, CDR1 is SGHTA and CDR2 is FQGNSA. With 5 bases clipped from V and 4 bases from J, the junction kept 9 bases outside the gene matches. CDR3 in amino acids: CASSPLTSGSITGELFF. DNA for the CDR3: TGTGCCAGCAGCCCCCTCACTAGCGGGAGTATCACCGGGGAGCTGTTTTTT.

The chain uses TRBV28 and TRBJ2-7; 8 bases agree with TRBD2. Germline CDR1 MDHEN, CDR2 SYDVKM. This CDR3 region has 14 residues. The CDR3 DNA reads as TGTACCACACTTAGCGGGGCGGCCGGGGGTGAGCAGTACTTC. It yields the protein CTTLSGAAGGEQYF.

J is TRBJ2-2 and V is TRBV4-3, with D unclear. CDR1 is LGHNA, CDR2 YSLEER, per germline. The length of the CDR3 is 16 residues. With 1 base removed from V and 2 bases from J, the gap between germline ends came to 11 bases. This chain's CDR3 is CASSQGARANTGELFF. CDR3 nucleotide sequence: TGCGCCAGCAGCCAAGGGGCGAGAGCCAACACCGGGGAGCTGTTTTTT.

V is TRBV20-1 and J is TRBJ2-2; D unresolved. Germline CDR1 and CDR2: DFQATT and SNEGSKA (reference sequence). The CDR3 is 14 residues long. V was trimmed by 3 bases and J by 2 bases, leaving 10 bases between them. DNA for the CDR3: TGCAGTGCTAGGGTTGACACCAACACCGGGGAGCTGTTTTTT. Its translation is CSARVDTNTGELFF.

V and J are TRBV28 and TRBJ1-4, with 7 nucleotides matching TRBD1. CDR3 size: 16 residues. CDR1 and CDR2 (germline): MDHEN, SYDVKM. V lost 3 bases and J lost 8; bases outside the gene matches: 12. The chain's CDR3 is CASSLRDRASREKLFF. The CDR3 nucleotides read TGTGCCAGCAGTTTGCGTGACAGGGCTTCTAGGGAAAAACTGTTTTTT.

This clonotype was observed a handful of times. The chain links TRBV28 to TRBJ1-2; TRBD1 aligns across 7 bases. This CDR3 contains 14 residues. Germline values: CDR1 MDHEN, CDR2 SYDVKM. V trimming: 3 bases; J trimming: 4 bases; junction bases outside the gene matches: 5. The DNA of the CDR3 is TGTGCCAGCAGTTTGTACCGACAGGGCTATGGCTACACCTTC. Its translation: CASSLYRQGYGYTF.

The J gene is TRBJ1-1, the V gene TRBV6-1, with D possibly matching TRBD1 (6 bases). Looked up from germline, CDR1 is MNHNS and CDR2 is SASEGT. This CDR3 spans 14 amino acids. Trimming pared 4 bases from V and 3 bases from J, leaving 12 bases between. DNA for the CDR3: TGTGCCAGCAGTGGAGGGTCAGGGGACACTGAAGCTTTCTTT. This gives the protein CASSGGSGDTEAFF.

The chain employs TRBV20-1 and TRBJ2-7, with D tentatively TRBD2 (6 bases). CDR3 length: 14 residues. V was shortened by 3 bases and J by 6 bases, with 18 bases between the two germline ends. Germline V gene lookup returns CDR1 DFQATT and CDR2 SNEGSKA (reference sequence). CDR3 residues: CSASGTRTTIEQYF. CDR3 sequence (DNA): TGCAGTGCTAGCGGGACTCGAACCACCATCGAGCAGTACTTC.

The V and J genes are TRBV20-1 and TRBJ2-5, with 12 bases that match TRBD2. V lost 6 bases and J lost 0; bases outside the gene matches: 5. The CDR3 contains 15 residues. CDR1 is DFQATT and CDR2 is SNEGSKA in the germline V gene (reference sequence). CDR3 residues: CSADWTSGNQETQYF. For the CDR3, the DNA is TGCAGTGCAGACTGGACTAGCGGGAACCAAGAGACCCAGTACTTC.

The chain joins TRBV15 to TRBJ1-3, with D unresolved. With 5 bases removed from V and 1 base from J, the gap between germline ends came to 12 bases. Germline CDR1 LNHNV, CDR2 YYDKDF (reference sequence). The CDR3 covers 15 residues. Here the CDR3 reads CATSSKAGSGNTIYF. As DNA, the CDR3 is TGTGCCACCAGCTCCAAAGCGGGATCTGGAAACACCATATATTTT.

The gene calls are TRBV28 and TRBJ1-1; 7 bases are shared with TRBD1. The junction had 9 bases not matched to a gene; V was cut back by 5 bases and J by 6 bases. This CDR3 comprises 14 residues. Germline V gene sequence: CDR1 MDHEN, CDR2 SYDVKM. Here the CDR3 reads CASSRQGISPEAFF. CDR3 bases: TGTGCCAGCAGTCGACAGGGAATCTCTCCTGAAGCTTTCTTT. Complete variable domain (other parts from reference TRBV28 and TRBJ1-1): DVKVTQSSRYLVKRTGEKVFLECVQDMDHENMFWYRQDPGLGLRLIYFSYDVKMKEKGDIPEGYSVSREKKERFSLILESASTNQTSMYLCASSRQGISPEAFFGQGTRLTVV.

The chain recombines TRBV19 with TRBJ1-5; 7 bases align to TRBD1. V lost 5 bases, J lost 3 bases, and 10 bases stayed unmatched. The CDR3 runs 16 residues. Germline CDR1 is LNHDA and CDR2 is SQIVND (reference sequence). Here the CDR3 reads CASSPPGDRFNQPQHF. The CDR3, as DNA: TGTGCCAGTAGTCCTCCTGGGGACAGATTCAATCAGCCCCAGCATTTT. Complete variable domain (other parts from reference TRBV19 and TRBJ1-5): DGGITQSPKYLFRKEGQNVTLSCEQNLNHDAMYWYRQDPGQGLRLIYYSQIVNDFQKGDIAEGYSVSREKKESFPLTVTSAQKNPTAFYLCASSPPGDRFNQPQHFGDGTRLSIL.

This clonotype was counted only a few times. The gene calls are TRBV7-2 and TRBJ2-2, with D perhaps matching TRBD2 (5 bases). V shed 5 bases and J shed 7 bases, with 17 bases lying between them. Germline V gene data show CDR1 as SGHTA and CDR2 as FQGNSA. CDR3 length equals 15 residues. In DNA form, the CDR3 reads TGTGCCAGCAGCCCCTTTTCAAGCGGTGGCGGGGAGCTGTTTTTT. The encoded protein is CASSPFSSGGGELFF.

This chain joins TRBV6-1 and TRBJ1-2; D unresolved. With 3 bases removed from V and 2 bases from J, the gap between germline ends came to 7 bases. The CDR3 is made up of 13 amino acids. Germline V gene data show CDR1 as MNHNS and CDR2 as SASEGT. As DNA, the CDR3 is TGTGCCAGCAGTGAGGAAGGGAACTATGGCTACACCTTC. It is translated as CASSEEGNYGYTF.

This clonotype has more than one count but fewer than ten. The rearrangement uses TRBV7-2 and TRBJ2-1; D gene uncertain. The V gene lost 1 base and the J gene lost 10 bases, with 5 bases spanning the gap. Germline CDR1 and CDR2: SGHTA and FQGNSA. This CDR3 is 11 amino acids long. CDR3 coding DNA: TGTGCCAGCAGCTTAGAGTACGAGCAGTTCTTC. Its translation is CASSLEYEQFF.

This clonotype was detected only a few times. The J gene is TRBJ2-7, the V gene TRBV10-3; the D gene is possibly TRBD2 (6 bases). V lost 3 bases, J lost 1 base, and 19 bases lay in between. CDR1 is ENHRY and CDR2 is SYGVKD in the germline V gene. The CDR3 loop spans 17 amino acids. CDR3 region: CAISDGGMGRVSYEQYF. CDR3 bases: TGTGCCATCAGTGATGGGGGGATGGGCAGGGTATCCTACGAGCAGTACTTC.

This clonotype was seen only a few times. The chain has TRBV20-1 and TRBJ2-7, with D maybe TRBD2 (5 bases). V lost 0 bases, J lost 5 bases, and 17 bases lay in between. Germline lookup yields CDR1 DFQATT and CDR2 SNEGSKA (reference sequence). The CDR3 runs 15 residues. CDR3 DNA sequence: TGCAGTGCTAGAGATCAGGTCAATCCCGGGGACGAGCAGTACTTC. Translating it yields CSARDQVNPGDEQYF.

Comment on this clonotype: One junction end does not reproduce the germline sequence, and a read error may be involved. The chain joins TRBV20-1 to TRBJ2-5, with 7 bases that match TRBD1. Germline V CDR1 and CDR2: DFQATT, SNEGSKA (reference sequence). The CDR3 loop spans 13 amino acids. For the CDR3, the DNA is TGCAGTGCTGGAGACAGGGTCCAAGAGACCCAGTACTTC. Residues: CSAGDRVQETQYF.

This clonotype showed up just a few times. V and J are TRBV6-1 and TRBJ2-7; D ambiguous. Trimming stripped 4 bases from V and 7 bases from J, with 14 bases between. Germline CDR1 MNHNS, CDR2 SASEGT. The CDR3 spans 13 residues. CDR3: CASSASPTREQYF. CDR3 in DNA: TGTGCCAGCAGTGCGTCCCCTACGAGGGAGCAGTACTTC.

J is TRBJ2-3 and V is TRBV18; the match to TRBD1 covers 7 bases. The V and J ends lost 0 bases and 10 bases, in that order; junction bases with no gene match: 1. Germline loops: CDR1 KGHSH, CDR2 LQKENI. The CDR3 loop spans 12 amino acids. The DNA for the CDR3 is TGTGCCAGCTCACCACCCGGGACAGCGCAGTATTTT. This codes for CASSPPGTAQYF.